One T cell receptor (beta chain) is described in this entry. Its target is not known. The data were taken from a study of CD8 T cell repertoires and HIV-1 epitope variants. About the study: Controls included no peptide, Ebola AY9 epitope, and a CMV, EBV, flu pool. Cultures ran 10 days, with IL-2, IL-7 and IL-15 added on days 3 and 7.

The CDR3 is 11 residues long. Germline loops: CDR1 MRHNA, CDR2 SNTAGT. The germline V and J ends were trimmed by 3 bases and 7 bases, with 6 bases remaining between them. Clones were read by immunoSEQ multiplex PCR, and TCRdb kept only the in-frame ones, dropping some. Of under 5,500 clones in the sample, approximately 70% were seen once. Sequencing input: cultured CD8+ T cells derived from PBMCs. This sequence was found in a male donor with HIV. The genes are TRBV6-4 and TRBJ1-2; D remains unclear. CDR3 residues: CASSDLGGYTF. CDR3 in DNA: TGTGCCAGCAGTGATCTAGGTGGCTACACCTTC.